At least ten counts were recorded for the clone carrying this TCR beta chain. Its antigen is undetermined. This sample was included in a study of T cells after yellow fever vaccination. Broader study findings: It was a small share of clonotypes that appeared in both CD4 and CD8 compartments.

With 6 bases removed from V and 5 bases from J, the gap between germline ends came to 13 bases. There are 14 residues in the CDR3. The germline CDR1 and CDR2 sequences are MNHEY and SVGEGT. A single record per CDR3 protein comes from TCRdb applying MiXCR to the 5' RACE reads. This sample yields some 150,000 distinct CDR3 sequences, of which 9.3% are seen a single time; 35% to 40% belongs to the top ten. The V and J genes are TRBV6-2 or TRBV6-3 and TRBJ2-2; D unclear. The sequence was collected from a man younger than 30 who received the YFV17D yellow fever vaccine. Source: CD8+ T cells sorted from PBMCs, taken 45 days after the yellow fever booster vaccination. The CDR3 nucleotides read TGTGCCAGCAGCCCCGACGAACATACCGGGGAGCTGTTTTTT. Amino acids: CASSPDEHTGELFF.